What follows are 4 T cell receptor beta chains derived from one specimen sequenced in a study of OX40 agonist ivuxolimab in advanced cancers. The method behind the library was the immunoSEQ multiplex PCR assay. Drawn from immuneACCESS, this table holds only the in-frame rearrangements with V and J called that TCRdb kept. Clones are partly lost; checked studies trace under half to an unresolved V gene and leave the rest unexplained. The sample contains some 60,000 clones, around 85% of them found a single time. The ten largest clonotypes hold over 3.5% of the sample. Sequencing used CD4+ or CD8+ T cells sorted from blood, obtained in a trial of the OX40 agonist ivuxolimab. The receptors stem from an adult with an advanced solid tumor such as melanoma, head and neck, liver or kidney cancer.

This chain uses TRBV6-5 with TRBJ1-1; D is perhaps TRBD1 (6 bases). The germline V and J ends were trimmed by 2 bases and 5 bases, with 15 bases remaining between them. The CDR3 is made up of 15 amino acids. Germline CDR1 and CDR2: MNHEY and SVGAGI. As DNA, the CDR3 is TGTGCCAGCAGTTACCGCCCCAGGGGCCTTACTGAAGCTTTCTTT. Translation gives CASSYRPRGLTEAFF.

The chain carries TRBV28 and TRBJ2-6; TRBD1 is a possible D gene (6 bases). The CDR3 loop spans 18 amino acids. V lost 7 bases and J lost 0, with 19 bases in between. Germline V gene data show CDR1 as MDHEN and CDR2 as SYDVKM. The CDR3 DNA follows: TGTGCCAGCAACCTACAGGGATCCCCCTCCTCTGGGGCCAACGTCCTGACTTTC. It codes for CASNLQGSPSSGANVLTF.

The rearrangement links TRBV28 to TRBJ1-1; tentative D call: TRBD1 (5 bases). CDR3 length: 16 residues. V lost 1 base, J lost 6 bases, and 18 bases lay in between. Germline V lookup: CDR1 MDHEN, CDR2 SYDVKM. The chain's CDR3 is CASSLSPGAGQPEAFF. CDR3 coding DNA: TGTGCCAGCAGTTTATCGCCCGGGGCAGGCCAACCTGAAGCTTTCTTT.

This chain links TRBV15 with TRBJ1-2, with D possibly TRBD1 on 6 matching bases. Per the germline V gene, CDR1 is LNHNV and CDR2 is YYDKDF (reference sequence). Trimming pared 1 base from V and 7 bases from J, leaving 16 bases between. This CDR3 spans 15 amino acids. CDR3 in amino acids: CATSRVNLGGGGYTF. The CDR3 DNA reads TGTGCCACCAGCAGAGTCAACTTAGGGGGAGGTGGCTACACCTTC.